This TCR beta chain emerged from a study of a mutant IDH1 vaccine in newly diagnosed glioma. The overall study: Patients were started on vaccination 4-6 weeks after radiotherapy alone, or with temozolomide cycles. Findings of the study overall: Pseudoprogression seemingly bore no relation to changes in top peripheral T cell clonotypes.

A word on this clone: The antigen is not known.

The time point was: week 35, safety follow-up. Doses of 300 ug of mutant IDH1 20-mer peptide were given with topical imiquimod. New astrocytomas of WHO grade 3 or 4 that were IDH1-mutant and ATRX-lost were found in the donors. Profiling relied on immunoSEQ multiplex PCR, and the TCRdb table lists in-frame clones only, not all of them. The data contain about 60,000 clones, 75% to 85% of them seen just once; the ten biggest clones take up roughly 5.2%. V was pared by 1 base and J by 5 bases, with 12 bases between. Germline V gene lookup returns CDR1 LGHNA and CDR2 YSLEER. The CDR3 has 16 residues. The rearrangement uses TRBV4-3 and TRBJ1-6; D unclear. The TCR originated in a man aged 35 to 55 with glioma. This specimen was PBMCs, taken from a glioma patient whose treatment included an IDH1 peptide vaccine. CDR3 in amino acids: CASSQGLSGHNSPLHF. CDR3 nucleotide sequence: TGCGCCAGCAGCCAAGGTTTGTCAGGTCATAATTCACCCCTCCACTTT.